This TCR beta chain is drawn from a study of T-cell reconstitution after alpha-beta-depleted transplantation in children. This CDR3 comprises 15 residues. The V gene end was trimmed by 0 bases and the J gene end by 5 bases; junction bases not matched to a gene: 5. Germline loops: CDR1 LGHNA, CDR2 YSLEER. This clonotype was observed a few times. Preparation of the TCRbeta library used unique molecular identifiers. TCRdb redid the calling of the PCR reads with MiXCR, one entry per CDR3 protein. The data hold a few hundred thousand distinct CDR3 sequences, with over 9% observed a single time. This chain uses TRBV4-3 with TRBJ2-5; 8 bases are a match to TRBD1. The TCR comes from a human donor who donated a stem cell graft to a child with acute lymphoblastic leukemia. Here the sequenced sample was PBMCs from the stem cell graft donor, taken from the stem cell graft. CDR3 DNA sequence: TGCGCCAGCAGCCAAGATTCACAGGGGGTTGAGACCCAGTACTTC. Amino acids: CASSQDSQGVETQYF.